What follows are 25 T cell receptor beta chains derived from one specimen sequenced in a study of cytomegalovirus exposure and HLA in healthy donors. Vbeta (60) and Jbeta (13) primers were used in the PCR. Data came from immunoSEQ multiplex PCR; TCRdb stores just in-frame clones and leaves some out. This table holds approximately 170,000 clones, over 60% found once. Sequencing was performed on PBMCs. Source of these receptors: a girl between 5 and 17 years old in good health and CMV-seronegative.

The V gene is TRBV5-4, the J gene TRBJ1-1; 9 nucleotides agree with TRBD1. Germline V gene lookup returns CDR1 SGHNT and CDR2 YYREEE (reference sequence). The J segment lost 8 bases and the V segment lost 3 bases, leaving 17 bases of the junction unmatched. The CDR3 loop spans 17 amino acids. The CDR3 loop reads CASSSRDRVPSRMEAFF. The DNA for the CDR3 is TGTGCCAGCAGCTCCCGGGACAGGGTTCCCTCCCGCATGGAAGCTTTCTTT.

The chain recombines TRBV18 with TRBJ1-2, with a weak D call TRBD1 (6 bases). Germline values: CDR1 KGHSH, CDR2 LQKENI. This CDR3 comprises 17 residues. V was trimmed by 3 bases and J by 2 bases, leaving 19 bases between them. The CDR3 DNA is TGTGCCAGCTCACCCGGCGCGAGGGGGGGACTCAACTATGGCTACACCTTC. This gives the protein CASSPGARGGLNYGYTF.

The J gene is TRBJ2-7, the V gene TRBV7-3, with a possible D match to TRBD1 (5 bases). Germline V gene lookup returns CDR1 SGHTA and CDR2 FQGTGA. Trimming removed 0 bases at V and 5 bases at J, with 8 bases between. The length of the CDR3 is 13 residues. CDR3 in DNA: TGTGCCAGCAGCTTAACGGGGCAGGACGAGCAGTACTTC. Its protein product is CASSLTGQDEQYF.

The J gene is TRBJ1-4, the V gene TRBV7-8; 9 nucleotides line up with TRBD1. From germline, CDR1 is SGHVS and CDR2 FQNEAQ. Germline trimming cut 0 bases from V and 5 bases from J; bases unmatched to any gene: 4. This CDR3 comprises 16 residues. The CDR3 bases are TGTGCCAGCAGCTTAGCATCCGGGACAGGGAATGAAAAACTGTTTTTT. This gives the protein CASSLASGTGNEKLFF.

V gene TRBV6-1 combines with J gene TRBJ1-2, with D tentatively TRBD1 (6 bases). This CDR3 spans 13 amino acids. Germline-derived CDR1 and CDR2 are MNHNS and SASEGT. The V end lost 1 base, the J end lost 4 bases, and 7 bases lay between the germline ends. CDR3 bases: TGTGCCAGCAGTGAAGGGACAGCCTATGGCTACACCTTC. Translating it yields CASSEGTAYGYTF.

This clone was detected only once. The germline gene is not matched at one end of the junction; a read error may be the cause. The genes are TRBV10-3 and TRBJ1-1, with D perhaps matching TRBD1 (5 bases). The CDR3 extends over 13 amino acids. Germline V gives CDR1 ENHRY, CDR2 SYGVKD. This CDR3 is CAFRTGQNTEAFF. Here the CDR3 DNA reads TGTGCCTTCAGGACCGGACAGAACACTGAAGCTTTCTTT.

The rearrangement joins TRBV9 to TRBJ1-4; D call uncertain. The V end lost 0 bases, the J end lost 10 bases, and 13 bases lay between the germline ends. The CDR3 spans 14 residues. Germline CDR1 SGDLS, CDR2 YYNGEE. The CDR3 nucleotides read TGTGCCAGCAGCGTAGAACAGAGCCCCGCAAAACTGTTTTTT. Translated: CASSVEQSPAKLFF.

The chain joins TRBV7-9 to TRBJ1-1, with D hard to call. CDR1 is SEHNR and CDR2 is FQNEAQ in the germline V gene (reference sequence). Trimming took 2 bases from V and 2 from J, leaving 6 bases between them. This CDR3 spans 13 amino acids. DNA for the CDR3: TGTGCCAGCAGCTTACACGGTAACACTGAAGCTTTCTTT. Translated, it gives CASSLHGNTEAFF.

This chain connects TRBV29-1 to TRBJ1-6; TRBD1 matches 8 bases. Losses at the gene ends were 6 bases for V and 8 bases for J; bases not matched to a gene: 9. The CDR3 runs to 14 residues. The germline V gene has CDR1 SQVTM and CDR2 ANQGSEA. As DNA, the CDR3 is TGCAGCGTGACAATCCAGGGGGCGGATTCACCCCTCCACTTT. Translated, it gives CSVTIQGADSPLHF.

This clone was seen only once. The V gene is TRBV6-5, the J gene TRBJ1-2; the D is unclear. V was cut by 7 bases and J by 5 bases, with 8 bases left in between. Germline values: CDR1 MNHEY, CDR2 SVGAGI. The CDR3 runs to 11 residues. The CDR3 reads CASNGGYGYTF. In DNA, the CDR3 is TGTGCCAGCAATGGAGGATATGGCTACACCTTC.

The chain joins TRBV11-2 to TRBJ1-2, with a tentative D call TRBD1 (5 bases). The V and J ends lost 6 bases and 3 bases respectively, with 14 bases between them. This CDR3 has 14 residues. CDR1 is SGHAT and CDR2 is FQNNGV in the germline V gene. In DNA, the CDR3 is TGTGCCAGCAGGATGCCAGGGTCGGACTATGGCTACACCTTC. This gives the protein CASRMPGSDYGYTF.

The chain employs TRBV2 and TRBJ2-3; TRBD1 agrees at 9 bases. This CDR3 comprises 16 residues. V lost 6 bases, J lost 6 bases, and 13 bases stayed unmatched. The germline CDR1 and CDR2 sequences are SNHLY and FYNNEI. CDR3 bases: TGTGCCAGCAGCTTGACCGGGACAGGGTCATCGGATACGCAGTATTTT. The encoded protein is CASSLTGTGSSDTQYF.

The chain has TRBV27 and TRBJ2-3; 9 nucleotides match TRBD2. Germline V gene sequence: CDR1 MNHEY, CDR2 SMNVEV (reference sequence). CDR3 length equals 17 residues. V lost 0 bases and J lost 1; bases outside the gene matches: 5. The CDR3 loop reads CASSLSTERGGTDTQYF. The CDR3 bases are TGTGCCAGCAGTTTATCGACGGAGCGGGGGGGCACAGATACGCAGTATTTT.

The V and J genes are TRBV5-5 and TRBJ1-5; 8 bases map to TRBD1. Germline CDR1 reads SGHKS; CDR2 reads YYEKEE (reference sequence). Trimming at V came to 4 bases and at J to 5 bases, leaving 5 bases not matched to a gene. The CDR3 covers 14 residues. The CDR3 nucleotides read TGTGCCAGCAGCGGACAGGGAGTGGATCAGCCCCAGCATTTT. Protein: CASSGQGVDQPQHF.

The chain recombines TRBV29-1 with TRBJ2-7; D might be TRBD1 (6 bases). CDR1 and CDR2 (germline): SQVTM, ANQGSEA. This CDR3 region has 11 residues. Trimming left V 7 bases short and J 3 bases short, with 10 bases between. CDR3 loop: CSAGQLYEQYF. CDR3 DNA: TGCAGCGCCGGACAGCTCTACGAGCAGTACTTC.

The chain recombines TRBV20-1 with TRBJ1-4; D is unresolved. The CDR3 runs to 11 residues. Looked up from germline, CDR1 is DFQATT and CDR2 is SNEGSKA (reference sequence). V was cut by 6 bases and J by 3 bases, with 5 bases left in between. CDR3 loop: CSAGANEKLFF. CDR3 nucleotides: TGCAGTGCCGGGGCTAATGAAAAACTGTTTTTT.

The chain uses TRBV7-9 and TRBJ1-2; TRBD1 might be the D (5 bases). Trimming took 3 bases from V and 5 from J, leaving 13 bases between them. Germline CDR1 is SEHNR and CDR2 is FQNEAQ (reference sequence). The CDR3 is 14 amino acids. The CDR3 DNA sequence: TGTGCCAGCAGCTTCCCACAGGAATCATATGGCTACACCTTC. Its protein is CASSFPQESYGYTF.

This clone has only one observation. The chain carries TRBV18 and TRBJ1-5; 11 positions agree with TRBD1. CDR1 is KGHSH and CDR2 is LQKENI in the germline V gene. CDR3 length: 15 residues. The junction had 4 bases not matched to a gene; V was cut back by 3 bases and J by 6 bases. The CDR3 DNA reads as TGTGCCAGCTCACCGGACAGGGGGCATGGTCAGCCCCAGCATTTT. This gives the protein CASSPDRGHGQPQHF.

This chain connects TRBV25-1 to TRBJ1-4, with 9 nucleotides matching TRBD1. CDR3 length: 13 amino acids. With V trimmed by 8 bases and J by 8 bases, 6 bases remained unmatched. Germline loops: CDR1 MGHDK, CDR2 SYGVNS. In nucleotides, the CDR3 is TGTGCCAGCCGGACAGGGGATAACGAAAAACTGTTTTTT. This codes for CASRTGDNEKLFF.

The chain joins TRBV19 to TRBJ1-1; perhaps TRBD1 as D (5 bases). This CDR3 has 14 amino acids. Germline V gene lookup returns CDR1 LNHDA and CDR2 SQIVND (reference sequence). V lost 5 bases to trimming and J lost 0 bases, with 10 bases between them. CDR3 sequence: CASSAGYVNTEAFF. The CDR3 coding sequence is TGTGCCAGTAGTGCAGGGTATGTGAACACTGAAGCTTTCTTT.

The V gene is TRBV9, the J gene TRBJ2-1; 8 bases align to TRBD2. CDR1 is SGDLS, CDR2 YYNGEE, per germline. The length of the CDR3 is 15 residues. V lost 4 bases to trimming and J lost 7 bases; unmatched junction nucleotides: 10. The CDR3, as DNA: TGTGCCAGCAGCCCCACCGGGGGGGCCCCTAATGAGCAGTTCTTC. This translates into CASSPTGGAPNEQFF.

This sequence joins TRBV6-1 and TRBJ1-5; weak D call: TRBD1 (6 bases). V gave up 4 bases and J gave up 0 bases, with 16 bases separating them. From germline, CDR1 is MNHNS and CDR2 SASEGT. CDR3 length equals 17 residues. The CDR3 reads CASSGTWTAYSNQPQHF. CDR3 DNA: TGTGCCAGCAGTGGAACTTGGACAGCGTATAGCAATCAGCCCCAGCATTTT.

In DNA form, the CDR3 reads TGTGCCAGTAGTACCCCACAGCTATGGGGCTACACCTTC. Translated: CASSTPQLWGYTF. This chain joins TRBV19 and TRBJ1-2; no reliable D call. Germline lookup yields CDR1 LNHDA and CDR2 SQIVND (reference sequence). Trimming stripped 4 bases from V and 8 bases from J, with 14 bases between. The CDR3 sequence is 13 residues long.

The CDR3: CASSPGGFGTNEKLFF. CDR3 sequence (DNA): TGCGCCAGCAGCCCGGGGGGATTCGGAACTAATGAAAAACTGTTTTTT. The genes are TRBV5-1 and TRBJ1-4; tentatively, D is TRBD1 (5 bases). CDR1 is SGHRS and CDR2 is YFSETQ in the germline V gene. V shed 4 bases and J shed 1 base, with 14 bases lying between them. The CDR3 spans 16 residues.

V and J are TRBV7-9 and TRBJ1-4; 7 bases agree with TRBD1. The junction had 5 bases not matched to a gene; V was cut back by 4 bases and J by 0 bases. The germline CDR1 and CDR2 sequences are SEHNR and FQNEAQ (reference sequence). The CDR3 length is 16 residues. CDR3 region: CASSSTGVATNEKLFF. In DNA form, the CDR3 reads TGTGCCAGCAGCTCCACAGGGGTCGCAACTAATGAAAAACTGTTTTTT.